The entry below describes one T cell receptor (beta chain). The CDR3 is 14 amino acids. With 0 bases clipped from V and 7 bases from J, the junction kept 2 bases outside the gene matches. CDR1 is SEHNR, CDR2 FQNEAQ, per germline (reference sequence). These data come from a study of blood T cell repertoires in COVID-19. Study as a whole: Specimens from acute and convalescent COVID-19 originated in the United States, Italy and Spain. From T cells, B-cell-depleted T cells, or PBMCs came the material, which was cDNA or gDNA.

Authors' analysis steps: Estimation of nucleated cell counts was performed using reference gene primer amplification. Method: immunoSEQ multiplex PCR; TCRdb's copy keeps in-frame clones and lacks some. V and J calls plus clone size are reproduced from that table; the DNA served to infer D and trimming. Altogether about 60,000 clones are present, 70% to 80% being singletons, with the ten largest covering roughly 12%. Sequencing was performed on peripheral blood. This rearrangement joins TRBV7-9 to TRBJ1-3; 8 nucleotides agree with TRBD1. The receptor was isolated from a man older than 75 with acute or convalescent COVID-19. The CDR3 region has the DNA TGTGCCAGCAGCTTAGCGACAGGGGAGAACACCATATATTTT. This sequence encodes CASSLATGENTIYF.